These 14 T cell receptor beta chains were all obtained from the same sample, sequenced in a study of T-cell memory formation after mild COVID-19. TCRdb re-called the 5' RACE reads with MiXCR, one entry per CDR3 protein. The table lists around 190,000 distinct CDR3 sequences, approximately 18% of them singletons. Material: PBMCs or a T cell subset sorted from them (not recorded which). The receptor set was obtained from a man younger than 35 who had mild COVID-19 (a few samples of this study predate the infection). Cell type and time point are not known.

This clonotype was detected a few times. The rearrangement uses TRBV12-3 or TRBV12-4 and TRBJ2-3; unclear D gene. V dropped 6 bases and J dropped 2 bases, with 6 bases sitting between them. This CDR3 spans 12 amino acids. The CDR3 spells CASSRFTDTQYF. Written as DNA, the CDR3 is TGTGCCAGCAGCAGGTTCACAGATACGCAGTATTTT.

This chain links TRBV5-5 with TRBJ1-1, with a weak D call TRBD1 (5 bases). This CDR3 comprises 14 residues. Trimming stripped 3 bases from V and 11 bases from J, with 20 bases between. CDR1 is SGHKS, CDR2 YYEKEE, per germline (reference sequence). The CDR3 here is CASSWTLTVNEAFF. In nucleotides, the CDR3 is TGTGCCAGCAGCTGGACCCTGACAGTCAATGAGGCTTTCTTT.

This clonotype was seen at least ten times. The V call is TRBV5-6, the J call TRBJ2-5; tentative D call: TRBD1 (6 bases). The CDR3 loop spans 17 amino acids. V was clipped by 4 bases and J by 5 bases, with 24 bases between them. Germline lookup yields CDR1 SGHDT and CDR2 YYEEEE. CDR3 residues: CASSTPPGNLGAETQYF. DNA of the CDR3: TGTGCCAGCAGCACACCGCCAGGGAATCTGGGGGCGGAGACCCAGTACTTC.

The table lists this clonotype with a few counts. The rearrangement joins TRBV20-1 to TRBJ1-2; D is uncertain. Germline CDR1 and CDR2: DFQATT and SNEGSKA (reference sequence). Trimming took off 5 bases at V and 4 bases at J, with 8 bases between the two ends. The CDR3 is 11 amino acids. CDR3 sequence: CSAGTVYGYTF. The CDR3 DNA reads TGCAGTGCTGGAACGGTCTATGGCTACACCTTC.

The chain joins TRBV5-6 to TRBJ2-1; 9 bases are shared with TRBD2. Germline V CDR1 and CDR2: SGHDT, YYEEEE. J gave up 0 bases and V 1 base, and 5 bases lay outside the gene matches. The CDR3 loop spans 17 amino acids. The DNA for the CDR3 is TGTGCCAGCAGCTTGCTAGCGGGGACCAGCTCCTACAATGAGCAGTTCTTC. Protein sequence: CASSLLAGTSSYNEQFF.

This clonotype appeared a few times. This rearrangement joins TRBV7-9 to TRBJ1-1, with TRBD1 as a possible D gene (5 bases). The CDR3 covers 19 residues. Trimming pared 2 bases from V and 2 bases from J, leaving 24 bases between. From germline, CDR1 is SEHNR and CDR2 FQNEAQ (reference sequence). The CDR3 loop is CASSLRPEGQGLFNTEAFF. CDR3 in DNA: TGTGCCAGCAGCTTAAGGCCAGAAGGTCAGGGTCTTTTTAACACTGAAGCTTTCTTT. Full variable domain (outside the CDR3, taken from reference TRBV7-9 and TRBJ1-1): DTGVSQNPRHKITKRGQNVTFRCDPISEHNRLYWYRQTLGQGPEFLTYFQNEAQLEKSRLLSDRFSAERPKGSFSTLEIQRTEQGDSAMYLCASSLRPEGQGLFNTEAFFGQGTRLTVV.

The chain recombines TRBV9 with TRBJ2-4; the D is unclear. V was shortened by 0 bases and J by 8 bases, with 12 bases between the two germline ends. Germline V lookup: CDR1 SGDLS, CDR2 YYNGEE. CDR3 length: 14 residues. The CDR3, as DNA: TGTGCCAGCAGCGTAGGCAGGAATAGGGACATTCAGTACTTC. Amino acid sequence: CASSVGRNRDIQYF. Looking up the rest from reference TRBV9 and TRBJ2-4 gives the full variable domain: DSGVTQTPKHLITATGQRVTLRCSPRSGDLSVYWYQQSLDQGLQFLIQYYNGEERAKGNILERFSAQQFPDLHSELNLSSLELGDSALYFCASSVGRNRDIQYFGAGTRLSVL.

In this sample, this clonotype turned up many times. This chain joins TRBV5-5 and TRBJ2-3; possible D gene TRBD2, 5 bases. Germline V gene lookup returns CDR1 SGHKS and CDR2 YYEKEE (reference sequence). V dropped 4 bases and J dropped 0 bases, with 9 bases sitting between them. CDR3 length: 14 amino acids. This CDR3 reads CASSERSSTDTQYF. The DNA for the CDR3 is TGTGCCAGCAGCGAGCGGAGTAGCACAGATACGCAGTATTTT.

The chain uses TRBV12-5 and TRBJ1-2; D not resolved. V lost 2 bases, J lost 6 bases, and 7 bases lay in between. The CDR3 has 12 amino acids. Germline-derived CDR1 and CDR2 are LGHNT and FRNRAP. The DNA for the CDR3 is TGTGCTAGTGGTTTGTGGGCGGATGGCTACACCTTC. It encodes CASGLWADGYTF.

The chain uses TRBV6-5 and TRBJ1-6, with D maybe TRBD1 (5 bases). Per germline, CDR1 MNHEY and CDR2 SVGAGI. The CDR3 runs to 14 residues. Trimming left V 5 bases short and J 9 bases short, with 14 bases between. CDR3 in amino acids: CASSAQRGGSPLHF. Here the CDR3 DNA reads TGTGCCAGCAGTGCCCAGCGGGGGGGTTCACCCCTCCACTTT.

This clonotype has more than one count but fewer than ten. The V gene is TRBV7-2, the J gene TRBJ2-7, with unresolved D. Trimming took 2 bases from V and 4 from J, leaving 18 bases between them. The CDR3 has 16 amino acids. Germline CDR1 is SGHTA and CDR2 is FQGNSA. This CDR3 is CASSLRTGSSLYEQYF. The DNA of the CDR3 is TGTGCCAGCAGCTTAAGGACGGGCTCATCTCTTTACGAGCAGTACTTC.

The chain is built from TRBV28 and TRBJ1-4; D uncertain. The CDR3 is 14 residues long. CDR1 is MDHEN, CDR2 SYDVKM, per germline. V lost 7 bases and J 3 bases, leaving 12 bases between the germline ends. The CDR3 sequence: CASKGLLSNEKLFF. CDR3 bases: TGTGCCAGCAAAGGCCTGCTGTCTAATGAAAAACTGTTTTTT.

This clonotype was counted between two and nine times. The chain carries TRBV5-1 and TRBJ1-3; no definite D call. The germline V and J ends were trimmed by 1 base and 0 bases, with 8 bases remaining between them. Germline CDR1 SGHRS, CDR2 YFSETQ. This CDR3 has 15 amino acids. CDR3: CASSLPDPSGNTIYF. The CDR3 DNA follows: TGCGCCAGCAGCTTGCCTGACCCCTCTGGAAACACCATATATTTT.

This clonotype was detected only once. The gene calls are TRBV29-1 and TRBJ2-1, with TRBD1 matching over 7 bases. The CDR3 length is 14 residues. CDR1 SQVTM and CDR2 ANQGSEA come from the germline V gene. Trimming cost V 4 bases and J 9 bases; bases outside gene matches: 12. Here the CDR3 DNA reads TGCAGCGTTGGGGTAAGGGGGCGTCGACTTGAGCAGTTCTTC. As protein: CSVGVRGRRLEQFF.